These 14 T cell receptor beta chains were all obtained from the same sample, sequenced in a study of blood T cell repertoires in COVID-19 (dated by TCRdb to 2020 to 2022). Library construction relied on the immunoSEQ multiplex PCR assay. Imported from immuneACCESS, the table was reduced by TCRdb to in-frame sequences with V and J called. These copies leave out some clones; in studies compared against another copy, an unresolved V gene accounts for under half, and the cause of the remainder is not known. Across this sample there are hundreds of thousands of clones, with approximately 85% seen only once. The top ten clones comprise approximately 2.1% of the sample. Specimen: PBMCs or T cells enriched from blood (not recorded which). Receptor source: a woman between 35 and 50 years old with acute COVID-19.

This clone occurred once. The V gene is TRBV5-6, the J gene TRBJ2-3, with unresolved D. V lost 0 bases and J 0 bases, leaving 11 bases between the germline ends. The CDR3 extends over 16 amino acids. Germline loops: CDR1 SGHDT, CDR2 YYEEEE. As DNA, the CDR3 is TGTGCCAGCAGCTTGGTAGTCTATACTAGCACAGATACGCAGTATTTT. Translated, it gives CASSLVVYTSTDTQYF.

This chain connects TRBV5-1 to TRBJ1-6; TRBD1 matches at 8 bases. The V segment lost 0 bases and the J segment 7 bases; nucleotides outside the gene matches: 9. Per germline, CDR1 SGHRS and CDR2 YFSETQ. The CDR3 spans 17 residues. DNA of the CDR3: TGCGCCAGCAGCTTGGTGGGGACAGGAACCACCAATTCACCCCTCCACTTT. Its translation is CASSLVGTGTTNSPLHF.

V gene TRBV16 combines with J gene TRBJ1-1; D is possibly TRBD1 (6 bases). This CDR3 spans 14 amino acids. Germline CDR1 and CDR2: KGHSY and FQNENV. Trimming took 3 bases from V and 1 from J, leaving 9 bases between them. Here the CDR3 reads CASSQLTGNTEAFF. DNA of the CDR3: TGTGCCAGCAGCCAGCTGACAGGGAACACTGAAGCTTTCTTT.

This clone was recorded a few times. V usage is TRBV23-1 and J usage is TRBJ2-5, with 8 nucleotides matching TRBD1. TRBV23-1 falls under the ORF class, with uncertain function. The CDR3 totals 16 residues. J was trimmed by 4 bases and V by 4 bases; bases with no gene match: 11. The CDR3 coding sequence is TGCGCCAGCAGTCCCCCCCCCGACAGGGGCAGAGAGACCCAGTACTTC. It specifies CASSPPPDRGRETQYF.

The CDR3 nucleotides are TGTGCCAGCTCACCCGGGACAGGGGAAGATGGCTACACCTTC. Its protein is CASSPGTGEDGYTF. The J gene is TRBJ1-2, the V gene TRBV18; 10 nucleotides match TRBD1. V shed 3 bases and J 6 bases; nucleotides not matched to a gene: 4. CDR1 is KGHSH and CDR2 is LQKENI in the germline V gene. The CDR3 loop spans 14 amino acids.

The chain carries TRBV9 and TRBJ1-1; no clear D gene. Per the germline V gene, CDR1 is SGDLS and CDR2 is YYNGEE. CDR3 length: 16 residues. The V end was cut by 3 bases, the J end by 4 bases, with 19 bases between. CDR3 residues: CASSDLEAVEGTEAFF. The DNA for the CDR3 is TGTGCCAGCAGCGATCTAGAAGCGGTGGAAGGCACTGAAGCTTTCTTT.

This sequence joins TRBV5-4 and TRBJ2-3, with no clear D. V dropped 1 base and J dropped 6 bases, with 18 bases sitting between them. CDR3 length: 16 amino acids. CDR1 is SGHNT, CDR2 YYREEE, per germline (reference sequence). This chain's CDR3 is CASSLKLVQHGDTQYF. CDR3 DNA sequence: TGTGCCAGCAGCTTGAAGCTAGTCCAACACGGGGATACGCAGTATTTT.

V usage is TRBV5-1 and J usage is TRBJ2-2, with D tentatively TRBD1 (5 bases). Per the germline V gene, CDR1 is SGHRS and CDR2 is YFSETQ. V was shortened by 7 bases and J by 1 base, with 14 bases between the two germline ends. CDR3 size: 15 residues. CDR3 residues: CASALEQENTGELFF. CDR3 DNA sequence: TGCGCCAGCGCCCTTGAACAGGAGAACACCGGGGAGCTGTTTTTT.

This sequence joins TRBV7-8 and TRBJ2-1; TRBD2 might be the D (6 bases). This CDR3 is built from 16 residues. V was cut by 1 base and J by 9 bases, with 19 bases left in between. The germline V gene encodes CDR1 SGHVS and CDR2 FQNEAQ. This CDR3 is CASSLVGSAPAGEQFF. CDR3 bases: TGTGCCAGCAGCTTAGTTGGCTCGGCTCCAGCGGGTGAGCAGTTCTTC. The complete variable domain, with remaining parts taken from reference TRBV7-8 and TRBJ2-1, reads GAGVSQSPRYKVAKRGQDVALRCDPISGHVSLFWYQQALGQGPEFLTYFQNEAQLDKSGLPSDRFFAERPEGSVSTLKIQRTQQEDSAVYLCASSLVGSAPAGEQFFGPGTRLTVL.

The J gene is TRBJ1-2, the V gene TRBV20-1, with TRBD1 as a possible D gene (6 bases). V dropped 3 bases and J dropped 1 base, with 15 bases sitting between them. There are 15 residues in the CDR3. The V gene's germline CDR1 is DFQATT and CDR2 SNEGSKA (reference sequence). CDR3 sequence (DNA): TGCAGTGCTAGTAAGGACAGTAAGAATAACTATGGCTACACCTTC. Encoded protein: CSASKDSKNNYGYTF.

The gene calls are TRBV30 and TRBJ1-6; possible D gene TRBD1, 5 bases. Trimming took 2 bases from V and 9 from J, leaving 11 bases between them. CDR1 GTSNPN and CDR2 SVGIG come from the germline V gene (reference sequence). The CDR3 spans 13 residues. In DNA, the CDR3 is TGTGCCTGGAGTACGGGGACTGCTTCACCCCTCCACTTT. Protein product: CAWSTGTASPLHF.

The chain is built from TRBV6-1 and TRBJ2-3; 8 positions match TRBD2. With V trimmed by 2 bases and J by 0 bases, 1 base remained unmatched. The CDR3 loop spans 15 amino acids. In germline, CDR1 is MNHNS, CDR2 SASEGT. The CDR3 region has the DNA TGTGCCAGCAGTGAAAGCGGGGGAAGCACAGATACGCAGTATTTT. Its translation: CASSESGGSTDTQYF.

This clone was seen a handful of times. The J gene is TRBJ2-5, the V gene TRBV7-6; maybe TRBD2 (5 bases). Germline V gene sequence: CDR1 SGHVS, CDR2 FNYEAQ. This CDR3 spans 14 amino acids. V shed 4 bases and J shed 4 bases, with 13 bases lying between them. The DNA for the CDR3 is TGTGCCAGCAGCTCGGGATGGGTAGGAGAGACCCAGTACTTC. Protein product: CASSSGWVGETQYF.

J is TRBJ2-7 and V is TRBV12-5; 7 bases are a match to TRBD1. Germline V lookup: CDR1 LGHNT, CDR2 FRNRAP. J was trimmed by 5 bases and V by 2 bases; bases with no gene match: 3. The CDR3 is 13 residues long. The CDR3 region is CASGLSGGHEQYF. For the CDR3, the DNA is TGTGCTAGTGGTTTGTCAGGGGGACACGAGCAGTACTTC.